Each of the 8 T cell receptor beta chains below was sequenced from the same sample in a study of cytomegalovirus exposure and HLA in healthy donors. Primers for the PCR totalled 60 Vbeta and 13 Jbeta. The repertoire was sequenced with immunoSEQ multiplex PCR; TCRdb's copy has only in-frame clones and lacks some. The sample has approximately 110,000 clones; 73% are singletons. Sequences were obtained from PBMCs. These receptors all come from a woman between 40 and 55 years old in good health and CMV-seronegative.

The CDR3 sequence: CASSYSSIAKNIQYF. CDR3 nucleotides: TGTGCCAGCAGTTACTCGAGTATAGCCAAAAACATTCAGTACTTC. The chain carries TRBV6-6 and TRBJ2-4, with no clear D. CDR1 and CDR2 (germline): MNHNY, SVGAGI (reference sequence). V was clipped by 0 bases and J by 0 bases, with 6 bases between them. The CDR3 totals 15 residues.

The gene calls are TRBV28 and TRBJ2-5; 7 bases line up with TRBD1. The CDR3 has 14 residues. J gave up 1 base and V 4 bases, and 3 bases lay outside the gene matches. From germline, CDR1 is MDHEN and CDR2 SYDVKM. CDR3 in DNA: TGTGCCAGCAGTTCGGGACAGCTCCAAGAGACCCAGTACTTC. Translating gives CASSSGQLQETQYF.

CDR3 in DNA: TGTGCCAGCAGCTTAAATCGGAACCAAATCGGGGATACGCAGTATTTT. Protein: CASSLNRNQIGDTQYF. V gene TRBV7-9 combines with J gene TRBJ2-3; D is undetermined. Trimming pared 2 bases from V and 6 bases from J, leaving 18 bases between. The CDR3 length is 16 residues. CDR1 and CDR2 from the germline V gene are SEHNR and FQNEAQ (reference sequence).

The J gene is TRBJ2-7, the V gene TRBV18, with 12 bases matching TRBD1. In germline, CDR1 is KGHSH, CDR2 LQKENI. This CDR3 is built from 15 residues. V shed 3 bases, J shed 2 bases, and the junction held 2 bases outside the gene matches. CDR3 coding DNA: TGTGCCAGCTCACCCGGGACAGGGGGCCCCTACGAGCAGTACTTC. The encoded protein is CASSPGTGGPYEQYF.

V gene TRBV7-2 combines with J gene TRBJ2-1; D not resolved. Trimming removed 5 bases at V and 6 bases at J, with 8 bases between. Per germline, CDR1 SGHTA and CDR2 FQGNSA. The CDR3 sequence is 12 residues long. The CDR3 is CASSLVLNEQFF. DNA of the CDR3: TGTGCCAGCAGCCTCGTACTCAATGAGCAGTTCTTC.

The rearrangement links TRBV7-9 to TRBJ1-1, with TRBD1 matching over 9 bases. The V gene end was trimmed by 4 bases and the J gene end by 9 bases; junction bases not matched to a gene: 6. Looked up from germline, CDR1 is SEHNR and CDR2 is FQNEAQ (reference sequence). The CDR3 length is 13 residues. DNA for the CDR3: TGTGCCAGCAGCTCGAAACAGGGGGCTCAAGCTTTCTTT. Translating gives CASSSKQGAQAFF.

On this clone itself: A junction boundary mismatches the germline segment, possibly from a read error. The rearrangement uses TRBV7-3 and TRBJ2-7; 12 bases are shared with TRBD1. Germline V gene data show CDR1 as SGHTA and CDR2 as FQGTGA. CDR3 length: 13 amino acids. The CDR3 sequence is CASSLGTGGEQCF. The DNA for the CDR3 is TGTGCCAGCAGCCTCGGGACAGGGGGCGAGCAGTGCTTC.

This clone was detected a few times. The chain recombines TRBV21-1 with TRBJ2-3; TRBD1, the D gene given by the table, was not confirmed from the DNA. TRBV21-1 is tagged as a pseudogene. This CDR3 has 13 residues. CDR3 nucleotide sequence: TGTGCCAGCGGCAGACATCACACAGATACGCAGTATTTT. Amino acids: CASGRHHTDTQYF.